This T cell receptor beta chain came from a study of blood T cells in healthy people across ages. About the research overall: Template switching captured about one barcoded beta molecule per two T cells.

Study findings and constraints: Diversity estimates drawn from one million T cells were deemed underestimates. Age advanced and TCR beta diversity per million T cells fell, roughly linearly.

Primers used in a second PCR of about 6 to 11 cycles were a sample-barcoded 5' primer and a J-beta primer mix. MiXCR, applied by TCRdb to the 5' RACE reads, yields one record per CDR3 protein. Of 650,000 to 1,000,000 distinct CDR3 sequences in the sample, roughly 40% are singletons; the top ten hold 10% to 15%. CDR3 size: 14 residues. Germline values: CDR1 SNHLY, CDR2 FYNNEI. After removal of 8 bases from V and 4 bases from J, the junction contained 9 bases not matched to a gene. The table lists this clonotype with a few counts. The antigen is unknown. No fewer than 7 million PBMCs went into each sample.

The sample taken for sequencing was blood. This TCR was recovered from a man between 18 and 35 years old in good health. This sequence joins TRBV2 and TRBJ1-1; 8 nucleotides align to TRBD1. The CDR3 DNA follows: TGTGCCAGCCGTCCGGACAGGGTTGGCACTGAAGCTTTCTTT. Translating it yields CASRPDRVGTEAFF.